This T cell receptor beta chain was obtained from a study of blood T cells in healthy people across ages. Notes on the study in general: Per million T cells, TCR beta diversity dropped roughly linearly as age increased.

As for this clonotype: Its antigen remains unknown.

The germline gives CDR1 MNHEY, CDR2 SMNVEV (reference sequence). The CDR3 runs to 14 residues. The authors ran a second PCR of 7 to 11 cycles using a sample-barcoded 5' primer and a J-beta primer mix. One entry per CDR3 protein results from TCRdb running MiXCR on the 5' RACE reads. This sample carries about 1.4 million distinct CDR3 sequences, approximately 60% of them seen once, and the ten largest clones take under 8.5%. The chain is built from TRBV27 and TRBJ2-5, with a tentative D call TRBD2 (6 bases). Matching the DNA end better, TRBJ2-7 makes the J call doubtful. The origin of this receptor is a man between 18 and 29 years old in good health. The sequencing input was blood. The CDR3 loop reads CASSRVGLSYEQYF. The CDR3 DNA reads as TGTGCCAGCAGCCGCGTGGGACTTAGCTACGAGCAGTACTTC.